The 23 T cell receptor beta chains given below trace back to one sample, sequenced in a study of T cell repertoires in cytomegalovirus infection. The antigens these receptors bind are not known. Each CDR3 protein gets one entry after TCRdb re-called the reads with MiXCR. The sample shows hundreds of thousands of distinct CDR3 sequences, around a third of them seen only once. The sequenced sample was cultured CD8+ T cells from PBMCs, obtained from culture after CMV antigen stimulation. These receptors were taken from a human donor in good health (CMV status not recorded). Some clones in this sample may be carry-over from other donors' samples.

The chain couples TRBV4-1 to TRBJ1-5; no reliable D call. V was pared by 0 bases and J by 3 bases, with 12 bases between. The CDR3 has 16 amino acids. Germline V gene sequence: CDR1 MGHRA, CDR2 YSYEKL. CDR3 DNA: TGCGCCAGCAGCCAAGACCGTGCGGCCCCCAATCAGCCCCAGCATTTT. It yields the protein CASSQDRAAPNQPQHF.

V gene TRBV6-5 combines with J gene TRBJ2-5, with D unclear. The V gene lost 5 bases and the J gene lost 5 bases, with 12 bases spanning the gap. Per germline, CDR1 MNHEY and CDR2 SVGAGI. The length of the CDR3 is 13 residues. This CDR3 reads CASSLTPLETQYF. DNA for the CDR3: TGTGCCAGCAGTCTGACTCCTCTGGAGACCCAGTACTTC.

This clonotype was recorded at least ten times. The DNA of the CDR3 is TGTGCCAGCAGCTTAGATCGTGGGATGCTTAGACACACTGAAGCTTTCTTT. Its protein is CASSLDRGMLRHTEAFF. The chain employs TRBV7-2 and TRBJ1-1; no reliable D call. CDR3 length equals 17 residues. Germline-derived CDR1 and CDR2 are SGHTA and FQGNSA. V lost 1 base and J lost 3, with 18 bases in between.

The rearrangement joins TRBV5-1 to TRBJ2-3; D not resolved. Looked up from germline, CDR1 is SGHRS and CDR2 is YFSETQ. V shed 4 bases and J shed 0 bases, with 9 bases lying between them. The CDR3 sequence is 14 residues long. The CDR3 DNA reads TGCGCCAGCAGCCCGAGCCCTAGCACAGATACGCAGTATTTT. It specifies CASSPSPSTDTQYF. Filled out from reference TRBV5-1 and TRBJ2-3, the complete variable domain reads KAGVTQTPRYLIKTRGQQVTLSCSPISGHRSVSWYQQTPGQGLQFLFEYFSETQRNKGNFPGRFSGRQFSNSRSEMNVSTLELGDSALYLCASSPSPSTDTQYFGPGTRLTVL.

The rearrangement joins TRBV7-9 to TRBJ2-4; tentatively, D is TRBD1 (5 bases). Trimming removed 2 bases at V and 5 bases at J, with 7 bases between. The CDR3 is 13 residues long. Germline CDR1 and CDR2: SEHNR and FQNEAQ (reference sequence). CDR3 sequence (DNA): TGTGCCAGCAGCTTAACAGGCGAAAACATTCAGTACTTC. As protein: CASSLTGENIQYF.

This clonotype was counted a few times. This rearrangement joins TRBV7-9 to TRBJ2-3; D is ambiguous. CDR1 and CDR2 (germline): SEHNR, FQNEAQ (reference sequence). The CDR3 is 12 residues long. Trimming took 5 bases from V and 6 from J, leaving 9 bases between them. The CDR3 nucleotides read TGTGCCAGCAGCCCCTCGCGGGATACGCAGTATTTT. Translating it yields CASSPSRDTQYF.

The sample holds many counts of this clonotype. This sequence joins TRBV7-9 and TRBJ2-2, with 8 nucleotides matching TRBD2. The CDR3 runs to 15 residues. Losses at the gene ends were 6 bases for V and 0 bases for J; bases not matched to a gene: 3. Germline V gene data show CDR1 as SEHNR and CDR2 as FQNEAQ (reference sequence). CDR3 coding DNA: TGTGCCAGCAGTCCGGGAGGGCCGAACACCGGGGAGCTGTTTTTT. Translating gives CASSPGGPNTGELFF. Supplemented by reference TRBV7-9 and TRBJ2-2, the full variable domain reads DTGVSQNPRHKITKRGQNVTFRCDPISEHNRLYWYRQTLGQGPEFLTYFQNEAQLEKSRLLSDRFSAERPKGSFSTLEIQRTEQGDSAMYLCASSPGGPNTGELFFGEGSRLTVL.

CDR3 region: CASTAAETNYGYTF. Written as DNA, the CDR3 is TGTGCCAGTACGGCGGCAGAGACTAACTATGGCTACACCTTC. V is TRBV19 and J is TRBJ1-2; no clear D gene. Deletions cut 7 bases from V and 0 bases from J, with 12 bases between. This CDR3 has 14 residues. Germline CDR1 reads LNHDA; CDR2 reads SQIVND (reference sequence).

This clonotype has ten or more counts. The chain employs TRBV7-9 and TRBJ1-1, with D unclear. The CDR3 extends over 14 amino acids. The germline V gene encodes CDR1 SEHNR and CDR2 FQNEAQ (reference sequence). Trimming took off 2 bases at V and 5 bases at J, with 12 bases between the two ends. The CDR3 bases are TGTGCCAGCAGCTTAACGGCGGCTGGGACTGAAGCTTTCTTT. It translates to CASSLTAAGTEAFF.

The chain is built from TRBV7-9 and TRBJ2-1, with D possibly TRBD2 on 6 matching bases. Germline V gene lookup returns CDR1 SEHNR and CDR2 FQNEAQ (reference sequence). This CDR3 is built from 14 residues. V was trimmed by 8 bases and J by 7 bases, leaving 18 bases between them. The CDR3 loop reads CASPSRLARNEQFF. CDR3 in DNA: TGTGCCAGCCCCTCTAGGCTAGCGCGTAATGAGCAGTTCTTC.

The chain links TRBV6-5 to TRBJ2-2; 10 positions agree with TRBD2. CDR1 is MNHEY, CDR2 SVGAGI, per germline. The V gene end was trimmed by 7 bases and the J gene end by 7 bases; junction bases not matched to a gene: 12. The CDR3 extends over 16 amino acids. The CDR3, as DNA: TGTGCCAGCACCGAAGGGTCTAGCGGGGGTTACGGGGAGCTGTTTTTT. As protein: CASTEGSSGGYGELFF.

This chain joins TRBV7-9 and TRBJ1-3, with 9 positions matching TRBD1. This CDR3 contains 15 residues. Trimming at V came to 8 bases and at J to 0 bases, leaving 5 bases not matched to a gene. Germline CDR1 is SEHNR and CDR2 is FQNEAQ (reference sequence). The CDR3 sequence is CASWGQGDSGNTIYF. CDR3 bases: TGTGCCAGCTGGGGACAGGGAGACTCTGGAAACACCATATATTTT.

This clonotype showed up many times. CDR3 DNA: TGTGCCAGCAGCTTAGTCGGGCCGGGGAACACTGAAGCTTTCTTT. Its translation: CASSLVGPGNTEAFF. The rearrangement links TRBV7-2 to TRBJ1-1, with D unclear. The CDR3 has 15 residues. Germline loops: CDR1 SGHTA, CDR2 FQGNSA. V was shortened by 1 base and J by 1 base, with 10 bases between the two germline ends.

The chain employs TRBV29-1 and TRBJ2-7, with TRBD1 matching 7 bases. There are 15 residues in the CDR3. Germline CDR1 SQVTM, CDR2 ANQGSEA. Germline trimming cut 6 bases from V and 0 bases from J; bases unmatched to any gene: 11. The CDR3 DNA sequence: TGCAGCGTCCGAGGGGGCGACGCGAGCTCCTACGAGCAGTACTTC. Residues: CSVRGGDASSYEQYF.

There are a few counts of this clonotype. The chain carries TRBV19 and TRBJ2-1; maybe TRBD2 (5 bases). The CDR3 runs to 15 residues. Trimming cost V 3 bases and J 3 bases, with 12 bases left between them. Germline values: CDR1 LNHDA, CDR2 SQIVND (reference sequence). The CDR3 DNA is TGTGCCAGTAGTATCGCGGGCTGGGACTACAATGAGCAGTTCTTC. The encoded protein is CASSIAGWDYNEQFF.

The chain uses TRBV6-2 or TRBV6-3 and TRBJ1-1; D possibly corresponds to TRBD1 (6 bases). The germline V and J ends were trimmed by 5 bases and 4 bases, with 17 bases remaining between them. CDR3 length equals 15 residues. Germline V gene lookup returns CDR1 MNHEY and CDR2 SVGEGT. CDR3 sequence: CASSLQGTPSTEAFF. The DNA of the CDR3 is TGTGCCAGCAGTCTACAGGGAACCCCCTCCACTGAAGCTTTCTTT.

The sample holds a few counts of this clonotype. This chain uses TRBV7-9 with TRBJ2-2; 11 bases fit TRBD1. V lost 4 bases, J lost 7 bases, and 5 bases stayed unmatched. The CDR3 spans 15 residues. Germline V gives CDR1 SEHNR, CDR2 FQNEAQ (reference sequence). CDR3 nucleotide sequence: TGTGCCAGCAGCTCTGGGACAGGGGGAAACGGGGAGCTGTTTTTT. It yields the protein CASSSGTGGNGELFF. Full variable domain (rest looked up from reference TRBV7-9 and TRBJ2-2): DTGVSQNPRHKITKRGQNVTFRCDPISEHNRLYWYRQTLGQGPEFLTYFQNEAQLEKSRLLSDRFSAERPKGSFSTLEIQRTEQGDSAMYLCASSSGTGGNGELFFGEGSRLTVL.

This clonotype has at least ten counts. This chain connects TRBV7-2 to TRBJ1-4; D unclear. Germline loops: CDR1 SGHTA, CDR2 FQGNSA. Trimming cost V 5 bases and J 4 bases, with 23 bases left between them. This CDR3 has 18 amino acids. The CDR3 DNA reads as TGTGCCAGCAGCCCTATCTCCCGTCACCAGTCGGGTAATGAAAAACTGTTTTTT. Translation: CASSPISRHQSGNEKLFF.

The chain's CDR3 is CASSTGGDYGYTF. The DNA for the CDR3 is TGTGCCAGCAGTACAGGGGGCGACTATGGCTACACCTTC. This chain uses TRBV12-3 or TRBV12-4 with TRBJ1-2, with TRBD1 matching over 9 bases. There are 13 residues in the CDR3. V lost 5 bases and J lost 3; bases outside the gene matches: 1.

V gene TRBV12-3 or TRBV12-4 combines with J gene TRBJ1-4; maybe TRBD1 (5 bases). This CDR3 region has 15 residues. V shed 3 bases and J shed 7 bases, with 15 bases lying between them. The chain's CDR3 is CASSFTGERIEKLFF. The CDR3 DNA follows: TGTGCCAGCAGTTTCACAGGAGAAAGAATTGAAAAACTGTTTTTT.

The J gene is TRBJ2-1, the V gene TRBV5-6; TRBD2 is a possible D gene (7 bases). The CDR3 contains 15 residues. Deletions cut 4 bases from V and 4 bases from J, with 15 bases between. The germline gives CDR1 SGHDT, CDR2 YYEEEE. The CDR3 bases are TGTGCCAGCAGCGGCGGGCGGGGGCTGTACAATGAGCAGTTCTTC. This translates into CASSGGRGLYNEQFF.

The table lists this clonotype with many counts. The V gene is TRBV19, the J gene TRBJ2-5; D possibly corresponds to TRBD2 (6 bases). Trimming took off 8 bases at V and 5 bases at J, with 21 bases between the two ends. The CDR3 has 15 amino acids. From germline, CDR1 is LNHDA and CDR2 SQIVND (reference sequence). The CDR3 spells CASSIPGGLRETQYF. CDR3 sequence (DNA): TGTGCCAGTTCGATCCCCGGAGGGCTCCGGGAGACCCAGTACTTC.

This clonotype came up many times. The DNA of the CDR3 is TGTGCCAGCAGCTTAGCCAGGGAACAAGAGACCCAGTACTTC. Protein product: CASSLAREQETQYF. V usage is TRBV7-9 and J usage is TRBJ2-5; D might be TRBD1 (5 bases). Germline values: CDR1 SEHNR, CDR2 FQNEAQ (reference sequence). Between the trimmed V and J ends, which lost 0 bases and 2 bases, there was a span of 7 bases. CDR3 length: 14 amino acids. Based on the CDR3 plus reference TRBV7-9 and TRBJ2-5, the full variable domain is DTGVSQNPRHKITKRGQNVTFRCDPISEHNRLYWYRQTLGQGPEFLTYFQNEAQLEKSRLLSDRFSAERPKGSFSTLEIQRTEQGDSAMYLCASSLAREQETQYFGPGTRLLVL.